The clone carrying this T cell receptor beta chain was detected a few times. In the study's own analysis: Counts of nucleated cells, estimated from reference gene primer amplification, were obtained. Repertoires were generated with immunoSEQ multiplex PCR, while TCRdb's copy carries only in-frame clones and drops some. V, J and clone size are taken as reported in that table, and D and trimming were inferred from the DNA itself. The table has about 34,000 clones, around 80% seen once; the top ten hold roughly 15%. These data are taken from a study of blood T cell repertoires in COVID-19. Study-wide context: Whether acute or convalescent, the COVID-19 samples came from the United States, Italy and Spain. From T cells, B-cell-depleted T cells, or PBMCs came the material, which was cDNA or gDNA.

CDR3 length: 11 amino acids. The J segment lost 3 bases and the V segment lost 10 bases, leaving 2 bases of the junction unmatched. Specimen: peripheral blood. This clonotype was obtained from a man older than 75 with active or convalescent COVID-19. This rearrangement joins TRBV23-1 to TRBJ1-2, with TRBD1 identical over 7 bases. TRBV23-1 is annotated as an ORF whose role is uncertain. CDR3 region: CAMQGDYGYTF. In DNA form, the CDR3 reads TGCGCCATGCAGGGGGACTATGGCTACACCTTC.